Listed below are T cell receptor beta chains from one sample, sequenced in a study of T-cell memory formation after mild COVID-19. MiXCR, applied by TCRdb to the 5' RACE reads, yields one record per CDR3 protein. This repertoire shows 350,000 to 400,000 distinct CDR3 sequences, 13% to 15% found once; its top ten account for less than 25%. Sequenced: PBMCs or a T cell subset sorted from them (not recorded which). These receptors were collected from a man between 18 and 35 years old who had mild COVID-19 (a few samples of this study predate the infection). Cell type and time point are not known. Each CDR3 is given with its conserved first and last residue. D genes are given only for firm matches. Some rows have no size entry. The others give once, few or many, or a class for an expanded clone.

size,V,J,length,D,DNA,CDR3
-,TRBV6-5,TRBJ2-1,13,-,TGTGCCAGCAGTTCCAGGGTTGTAAATGAGCAGTTCTTC,CASSSRVVNEQFF
few,TRBV20-1,TRBJ1-5,13,TRBD1,TGCAGTGTCGAAAGACAGGGTAGTCAGCCCCAGCATTTT,CSVERQGSQPQHF
few,TRBV5-1,TRBJ2-5,17,TRBD1,TGCGCCAGCAGCCGGAGCCGAGGGACAGGCCTACAAGAGACCCAGTACTTC,CASSRSRGTGLQETQYF
-,TRBV5-1,TRBJ2-5,17,TRBD2,TGCGCCAGCAGCCTGGGGACTAGCGGGGGGGCCAAGGAGACCCAGTACTTC,CASSLGTSGGAKETQYF
many,TRBV5-1,TRBJ2-3,14,-,TGCGCCAGCGTAGAGGGATCTCACACAGATACGCAGTATTTT,CASVEGSHTDTQYF
-,TRBV7-2,TRBJ1-6,17,TRBD1,TGTGCCAGCAGCTACCACCCTCGGACAGGGGGGAATTCACCCCTCCACTTT,CASSYHPRTGGNSPLHF
-,TRBV25-1,TRBJ1-2,15,TRBD1,TGTGCCAGCAGTTTTCCGGGACAGCCTAACTATGGCTACACCTTC,CASSFPGQPNYGYTF
few,TRBV19,TRBJ2-3,13,-,TGTGCCAGTAGTATTGGTGAGGCAGATACGCAGTATTTT,CASSIGEADTQYF
few,TRBV5-1,TRBJ1-6,14,-,TGCGCCAGCAGCTTGCGACAGGACAATTCACCCCTCCACTTT,CASSLRQDNSPLHF
few,TRBV7-2,TRBJ2-5,16,-,TGTGCCAGCAGCCCCTCGGACGGCCGATACGAAGAGACCCAGTACTTC,CASSPSDGRYEETQYF
few,TRBV20-1,TRBJ2-1,15,-,TGCAGTGTGAATGTGGGCCTCCAGCGGTTTGGGGAGCAGTTCTTC,CSVNVGLQRFGEQFF
-,TRBV30,TRBJ1-4,12,-,TGTGCCTGGCTTCCTCGAAATGAAAAACTGTTTTTT,CAWLPRNEKLFF
few,TRBV4-3,TRBJ1-2,16,-,TGCGCCAGCAGCCAAGAGGTCGGCAGGGGTAGCTATGGCTACACCTTC,CASSQEVGRGSYGYTF
many,TRBV7-8,TRBJ2-5,14,-,TGTGCCAGCGGTAATGGCGGCCAGGGGTCAATCCAGTACTTC,CASGNGGQGSIQYF
few,TRBV11-2,TRBJ1-6,14,TRBD1,TGTGCCAGCAGCCGGGACAGAAATAATTCACCCCTCCACTTT,CASSRDRNNSPLHF
few,TRBV11-2,TRBJ1-2,13,TRBD1,TGTGCCAGCAGCCCCGACAGGGGTAATGGCTACACCTTC,CASSPDRGNGYTF
few,TRBV2,TRBJ2-5,12,-,TGTGCCAGCAGGGCGGATCAAGAGACCCAGTACTTC,CASRADQETQYF
-,TRBV10-3,TRBJ2-5,12,-,TGTGCCATCAGTGAGGGCGACCAGACCCAGTACTTC,CAISEGDQTQYF
few,TRBV6-5,TRBJ2-7,11,-,TGTGCCAGCAGTAACAGGGACGAGCAGTACTTC,CASSNRDEQYF
-,TRBV19,TRBJ1-5,15,TRBD1,TGTGCCAGTATCCGAGGACAGGGCGCCAATCAGCCCCAGCATTTT,CASIRGQGANQPQHF
many,TRBV29-1,TRBJ1-1,12,-,TGCAGCGGATTTCGGGATTACACTGAAGCTTTCTTT,CSGFRDYTEAFF
-,TRBV15,TRBJ2-7,16,-,TGTGCCACCAGTAAGAGGGGCCGGCCACCTTCCTACGAGCAGTACTTC,CATSKRGRPPSYEQYF
-,TRBV19,TRBJ1-5,15,-,TGTGCCAGTAGTATTGGAACAGTCAACAATCAGCCCCAGCATTTT,CASSIGTVNNQPQHF
-,TRBV5-1,TRBJ1-1,14,-,TGCGCCAGCAGCTTGAGGGGGGAGATAGGTGAAGCTTTCTTT,CASSLRGEIGEAFF
many,TRBV2,TRBJ2-2,14,TRBD2,TGTGCCAGCAGCATACTAGCGGGGACCGGGGAGCTGTTTTTT,CASSILAGTGELFF
few,TRBV7-3,TRBJ2-1,15,-,TGTGCCAGCAGAAACCAGGGTGGGTCCTACAATGAGCAGTTCTTC,CASRNQGGSYNEQFF
many,TRBV7-2,TRBJ2-3,14,-,TGTGCCAGCAGCTTAGTACGGCTGGCAGATACGCAGTATTTT,CASSLVRLADTQYF
-,TRBV19,TRBJ2-1,15,TRBD1,TGTGCCAGTAGTAGCCGGGACAGCTCCTACAATGAGCAGTTCTTC,CASSSRDSSYNEQFF
few,TRBV21-1,TRBJ1-5,15,-,TGTGCCAGCAGCAGATCGGGACAGGGGTCTCTGCGAAGGCATTTT,CASSRSGQGSLRRHF
-,TRBV12-3/TRBV12-4,TRBJ2-1,15,-,TGTGCCAGCAGTGATGCCCCGGGGCGGGAAAATGAGCAGTTCTTC,CASSDAPGRENEQFF
-,TRBV24-1,TRBJ2-5,17,-,TGTGCCACCAGTGATTTGCGGCAGGGCGATGCACAAGAGACCCAGTACTTC,CATSDLRQGDAQETQYF
-,TRBV20-1,TRBJ2-1,15,-,TGCAGTGCTCCCGGGTGGCAGGGGAATTACAATGAGCAGTTCTTC,CSAPGWQGNYNEQFF
many,TRBV5-6,TRBJ2-5,15,TRBD1,TGTGCCAGCAGCTTGCCCAGGACAGGGAAAGAGACCCAGTACTTC,CASSLPRTGKETQYF
few,TRBV6-2/TRBV6-3,TRBJ2-3,16,-,TGTGCCAGCAGTTCTGTTCGGCGCGGGTACAGAGATACGCAGTATTTT,CASSSVRRGYRDTQYF
-,TRBV18,TRBJ2-7,15,-,TGTGCCAGCTCACCTGTCAGATGGACCAGCTACGAGCAGTACTTC,CASSPVRWTSYEQYF
-,TRBV3-1,TRBJ2-7,13,-,TGTGCCAGCAGCCAGCCAGGGGCCTACGAGCAGTACTTC,CASSQPGAYEQYF
many,TRBV3-1,TRBJ2-7,13,-,TGTGCCAGCAGCCCTACTCCGACAGGTATAAAGTACTTC,CASSPTPTGIKYF
few,TRBV20-1,TRBJ1-5,12,-,TGCAGTGCGCTAGAGGGGCTTCAGCCCCAGCATTTT,CSALEGLQPQHF
few,TRBV20-1,TRBJ2-4,14,-,TGCAGTGCTAGGGCTAGCGAGGCCAAAAACATTCAGTACTTC,CSARASEAKNIQYF
few,TRBV4-2,TRBJ1-5,16,TRBD1,TGTGCCAGCAGCCAGGAGCCGGGACAGGGGAGGATGCCCCAGCATTTT,CASSQEPGQGRMPQHF
many,TRBV5-4,TRBJ2-1,15,-,TGTGCCAGCAGCTTGTCCTCCGGGGGGCCTAGGGAGCAGTTCTTC,CASSLSSGGPREQFF
-,TRBV5-1,TRBJ2-1,16,-,TGCGCCAGCAGCTTGGCCGGGGCAGGGCCAAACAATGAGCAGTTCTTC,CASSLAGAGPNNEQFF
-,TRBV7-2,TRBJ2-1,13,-,TGTGCCAGCAGCTTAGCGGGTGAAAGGGTTCAGTTCTTC,CASSLAGERVQFF